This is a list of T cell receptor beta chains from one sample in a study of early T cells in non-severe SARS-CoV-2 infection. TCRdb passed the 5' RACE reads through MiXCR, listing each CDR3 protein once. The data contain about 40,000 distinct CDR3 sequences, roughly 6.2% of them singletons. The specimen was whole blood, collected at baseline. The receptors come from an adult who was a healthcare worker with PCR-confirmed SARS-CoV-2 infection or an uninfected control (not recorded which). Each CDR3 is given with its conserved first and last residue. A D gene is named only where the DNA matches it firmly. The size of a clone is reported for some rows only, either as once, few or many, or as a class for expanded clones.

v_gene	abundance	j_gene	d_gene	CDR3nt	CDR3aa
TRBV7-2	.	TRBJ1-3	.	TGTGCCAGCAGCTTACATACCGACTCTGGAAACACCATATATTTT	CASSLHTDSGNTIYF
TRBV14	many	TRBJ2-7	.	TGTGCCAGCAGCCCCGGCTCCTACGAGCAGTACTTC	CASSPGSYEQYF
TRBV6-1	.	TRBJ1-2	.	TGTGCCAGCAGGACGGCCAGGATCTATGGCTACACCTTC	CASRTARIYGYTF
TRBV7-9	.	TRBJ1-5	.	TGTGCCAGCAGCTTAGTGGCTAGGGGGGGCAATCAGCCCCAGCATTTT	CASSLVARGGNQPQHF
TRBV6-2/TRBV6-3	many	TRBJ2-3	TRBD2	TGTGCCAGCAGTTACCGCGGACTAGCGGGGGGGGAGCGGGATACGCAGTATTTT	CASSYRGLAGGERDTQYF
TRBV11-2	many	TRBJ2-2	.	TGTGCCAGCAGCTTATACGAGGGGACCGGGGAGCTGTTTTTT	CASSLYEGTGELFF
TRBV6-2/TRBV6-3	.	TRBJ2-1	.	TGTGCCAGCAGTTACTCCCCTGCTGCAGATGAGCAGTTCTTC	CASSYSPAADEQFF
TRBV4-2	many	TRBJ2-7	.	TGTGCCAGCAGCCAAGATAAGGCAGGGGCCTACGAGCAGTACTTC	CASSQDKAGAYEQYF
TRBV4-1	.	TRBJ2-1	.	TGCGCCAGCAGCCAAGCAGGGATACTTAACTACAATGAGCAGTTCTTC	CASSQAGILNYNEQFF
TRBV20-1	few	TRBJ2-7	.	TGCAGTGCCCTAATTGGGTCTAGCAGCTACGAGCAGTACTTC	CSALIGSSSYEQYF
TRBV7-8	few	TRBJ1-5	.	TGTGCCAGCAGCTTAGTGGGGAAGGAGCAGCCCCAGCATTTT	CASSLVGKEQPQHF
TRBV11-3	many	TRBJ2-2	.	TGTGCCAGCAGCCCGCTAGCGAGTGGGGAGCTGTTTTTT	CASSPLASGELFF
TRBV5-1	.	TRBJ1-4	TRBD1	TGCGCCAGCAGCTTAGGGGGCCCAGGGACAACTAATGAAAAACTGTTTTTT	CASSLGGPGTTNEKLFF
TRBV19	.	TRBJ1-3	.	TGTGCCAGTTCGATAGGCCGGGACTCTGGAAACACCATATATTTT	CASSIGRDSGNTIYF
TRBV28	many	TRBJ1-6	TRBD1	TGTGCCAGCAGTTTTACCGGGACAGGGAGGTCTTCACCCCTCCACTTT	CASSFTGTGRSSPLHF
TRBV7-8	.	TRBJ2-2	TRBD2	TGTGCCAGCAGCTCCGGGACTATGACGGCCGGGGAGCTGTTTTTT	CASSSGTMTAGELFF
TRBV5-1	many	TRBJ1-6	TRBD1	TGCGCCAGCAGCCCGGGACAGGGGCCGAATTCACCCCTCCACTTT	CASSPGQGPNSPLHF
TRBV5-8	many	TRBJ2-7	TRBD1	TGTGCCAGCAGCAAGGACAGGGGATTTAGCTACGAGCAGTACTTC	CASSKDRGFSYEQYF
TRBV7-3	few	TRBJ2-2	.	TGTGCCAGCAGCTTAAACTCGGGGACGGCTCACGGGGAGCTGTTTTTT	CASSLNSGTAHGELFF
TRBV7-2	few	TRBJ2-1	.	TGTGCCAGCAGCTCCGCAGGGATATCCTACAATGAGCAGTTCTTC	CASSSAGISYNEQFF
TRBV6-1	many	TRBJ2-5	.	TGTGCCAGCAGTGGGGACTACCAAGAGACCCAGTACTTC	CASSGDYQETQYF
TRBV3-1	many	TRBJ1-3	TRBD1	TGTGCCAGCAGCCAAGTTCCTCAGGGGGCACCTGGAAACACCATATATTTT	CASSQVPQGAPGNTIYF
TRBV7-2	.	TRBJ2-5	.	TGTGCCAGCAGCTACCCGATGCGACTTGAGACCCAGTACTTC	CASSYPMRLETQYF
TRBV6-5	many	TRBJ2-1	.	TGTGCCAGCAGTTACGGGGGAACAGGCGTAAATCGCAGATACAATGAGCAGTTCTTC	CASSYGGTGVNRRYNEQFF
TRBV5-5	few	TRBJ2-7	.	TGTGCCAGCAGCTTGTCAGGGGACGAGCAGTACTTC	CASSLSGDEQYF
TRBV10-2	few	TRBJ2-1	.	TGCGCCAGCAGTGAGTCCGGGGGGCCGCCCGGGAATGAGCAGTTCTTC	CASSESGGPPGNEQFF
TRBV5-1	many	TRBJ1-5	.	TGCGCCAGCAGCTTGGAGGGGGGCGGCAATCAGCCCCAGCATTTT	CASSLEGGGNQPQHF
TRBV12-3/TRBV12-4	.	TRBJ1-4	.	TGTGCCAGCAGTTTAGGACAGAATAATGAAAAACTGTTTTTT	CASSLGQNNEKLFF
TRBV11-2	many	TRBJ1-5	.	TGTGCCAGCAGCTTAGCGGTCAGCAATCAGCCCCAGCATTTT	CASSLAVSNQPQHF
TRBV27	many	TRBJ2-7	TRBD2	TGTGCCAGCAGGGGTAGCGGGTATACGACGTACTTC	CASRGSGYTTYF
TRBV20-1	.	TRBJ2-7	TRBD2	TGCAGTGCTACGAGACTAGCGGTGGGCGAGCAGTACTTC	CSATRLAVGEQYF
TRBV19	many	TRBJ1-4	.	TGTGCCAGTACCTCGGACAGTGCAACTAATGAAAAACTGTTTTTT	CASTSDSATNEKLFF
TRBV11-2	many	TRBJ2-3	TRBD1	TGTGCCAGCAGCTTAGAAGGGACAGCCCTCACAGATACGCAGTATTTT	CASSLEGTALTDTQYF
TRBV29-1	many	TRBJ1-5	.	TGCAGCATCCGAGACTCTGGCAATCAGCCCCAGCATTTT	CSIRDSGNQPQHF
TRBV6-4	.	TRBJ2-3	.	TGTGCCAGCAGTGCTAGGGGCACAGATACGCAGTATTTT	CASSARGTDTQYF
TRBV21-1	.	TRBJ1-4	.	TGTGCCAGCAGCAGGACAGGGTCAACTAATGAAAAACTGTTTTTT	CASSRTGSTNEKLFF
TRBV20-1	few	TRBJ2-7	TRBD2	TGCAGTGCTAGAGATGGGACTAGCGGGTCCTTGGAGCAGTACTTC	CSARDGTSGSLEQYF
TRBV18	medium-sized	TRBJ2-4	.	TGTGCCAGCTCACCACCGTCAGGGGTTAACATTCAGTACTTC	CASSPPSGVNIQYF
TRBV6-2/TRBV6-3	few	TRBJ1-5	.	TGTGCCAGCAGTTACCCAGGGGTCAGCAATCAGCCCCAGCATTTT	CASSYPGVSNQPQHF
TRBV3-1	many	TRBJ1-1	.	TGTGCCAGCAGCCGCCAGGGAAACACTGAAGCTTTCTTT	CASSRQGNTEAFF
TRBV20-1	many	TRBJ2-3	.	TGCAGTGCCCCACCCTGGCCAGGCACAGATACGCAGTATTTT	CSAPPWPGTDTQYF
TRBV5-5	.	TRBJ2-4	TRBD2	TGTGCCAGCAGCTTTAGCGGGGGGCCTATAGCCAAAAACATTCAGTACTTC	CASSFSGGPIAKNIQYF
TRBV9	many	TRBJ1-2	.	TGTGCCAGCAGCGCAGAGGTCGGTTCTAACTATGGCTACACCTTC	CASSAEVGSNYGYTF
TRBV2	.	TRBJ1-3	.	TGTGCCAGCATTCAAAACGGAGGAAACACCATATATTTT	CASIQNGGNTIYF
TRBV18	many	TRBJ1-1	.	TGTGCCAGCTCACCACCAGGACTTGGGACTGAAGCTTTCTTT	CASSPPGLGTEAFF
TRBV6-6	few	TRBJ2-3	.	TGTGCCAGCAGTACCATTGGACGGATCACAGATACGCAGTATTTT	CASSTIGRITDTQYF
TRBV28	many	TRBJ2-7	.	TGTGCCAGCAGTCGGGAGTTGTACGAGCAGTACTTC	CASSRELYEQYF
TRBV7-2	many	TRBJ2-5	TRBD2	TGTGCCAGCAGCCGCGGGGGTTCTGAGACCCAGTACTTC	CASSRGGSETQYF
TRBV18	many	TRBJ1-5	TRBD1	TGTGCCAGCTCATCGGGACAGGGCAATCAGCCCCAGCATTTT	CASSSGQGNQPQHF
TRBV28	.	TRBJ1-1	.	TGTGCCAGCAGTTCGGGATACACTGAAGCTTTCTTT	CASSSGYTEAFF
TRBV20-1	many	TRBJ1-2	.	TGCAGTGCTAGTCACGGGTATGGCTACACCTTC	CSASHGYGYTF
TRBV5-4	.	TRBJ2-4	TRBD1	TGTGCCAGCAGCGCGAGGACAGGGGGCAGGGAAAACATTCAGTACTTC	CASSARTGGRENIQYF
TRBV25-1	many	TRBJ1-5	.	TGTGCCAGCAGTCCCGCGAATAGCTTCAATCAGCCCCAGCATTTT	CASSPANSFNQPQHF
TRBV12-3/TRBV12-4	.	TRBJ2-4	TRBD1	TGTGCCAGCCGCCCGGGACAGGGTAGTAACATTCAGTACTTC	CASRPGQGSNIQYF